The T cell receptor beta chain described here comes from a study of OX40 agonist ivuxolimab in advanced cancers. Study as a whole: Hepatocellular carcinoma, melanoma, renal cell or head and neck cancer occurred in dose-escalation patients. Cohort: roughly 79% men, mean age about 60, aged roughly 23 to 90. Antecedent anti-PD-1, anti-PD-L1 or anti-CTLA-4 therapy was permissible, with 35% to 40% having received some.

The V gene's germline CDR1 is MNHEY and CDR2 SVGAGI. This CDR3 spans 13 amino acids. V was clipped by 4 bases and J by 2 bases, with 8 bases between them. Turning to this clone: What it binds is not known.

TCRdb's copy holds only in-frame clones and misses some; the assay was immunoSEQ multiplex PCR. The sample carries approximately 65,000 clones, roughly nine tenths recorded once. Whole-study results and caveats: At doses 0.1 to 3.0 mg/kg, CD4+ and CD8+ clones expanded.

The specimen comprised CD4+ or CD8+ T cells sorted from blood, sampled in a trial of the OX40 agonist ivuxolimab. This TCR came from an adult with an advanced solid tumor such as melanoma, head and neck, liver or kidney cancer. V usage is TRBV6-5 and J usage is TRBJ1-2; TRBD1 is a possible D gene (5 bases). The CDR3 bases are TGTGCCAGCAGTTGGGGACCGAACTATGGCTACACCTTC. Its protein is CASSWGPNYGYTF.